These T cell receptor beta chains were read from a single sample in a study of cytomegalovirus exposure and HLA in healthy donors. Clones were read by immunoSEQ multiplex PCR, and TCRdb kept only the in-frame ones, dropping some. The sample lists 150,000 to 200,000 clones; 73% were seen once. Sequencing input: PBMCs. The receptors come from a woman aged 25-40 years in good health and CMV-seronegative. Both conserved end residues are part of each CDR3. A D gene is named only where the DNA matches it firmly. Clone size is shown for a subset of rows, as once, few, many or a class of expanded clone.

>.|.|TRBV30|TRBJ2-4|12
CAWKSYGGIQYF
TGTGCCTGGAAGTCTTACGGGGGCATTCAGTACTTC
>.|.|TRBV11-1|TRBJ2-7|15
CASSGKGRPFYEQYF
TGTGCCAGCAGCGGGAAGGGGCGACCGTTTTACGAGCAGTACTTC
>.|.|TRBV5-5|TRBJ2-5|16
CASSLGAGLGLETQYF
TGTGCCAGCAGCTTGGGGGCGGGGCTAGGTTTAGAGACCCAGTACTTC
>TRBD2|.|TRBV5-4|TRBJ2-1|19
CASSLPSGLAGAGYNEQFF
TGTGCCAGCAGCTTGCCGTCCGGACTAGCGGGAGCGGGTTACAATGAGCAGTTCTTC
>.|.|TRBV4-1|TRBJ1-5|16
CASSPTDENSNQPQHF
TGCGCCAGCAGCCCGACAGATGAAAATAGCAATCAGCCCCAGCATTTT
>TRBD1|.|TRBV4-2|TRBJ2-2|15
CASSRQGPNTGELFF
TGTGCCAGCAGCCGACAGGGGCCGAACACCGGGGAGCTGTTTTTT
>TRBD2|.|TRBV5-6|TRBJ2-5|16
CASSLTGTRIQETQYF
TGTGCCAGCAGCTTGACCGGGACTAGAATTCAAGAGACCCAGTACTTC
>.|.|TRBV6-6|TRBJ1-1|14
CASSYSRGNTEAFF
TGTGCCAGCAGTTACTCGCGGGGGAACACTGAAGCTTTCTTT
>.|.|TRBV27|TRBJ1-4|14
CASSLGGYGEKLFF
TGTGCCAGCAGTTTGGGGGGGTATGGTGAAAAACTGTTTTTT
>TRBD1|.|TRBV19|TRBJ2-2|12
CASTGGSGELFF
TGTGCCAGTACAGGGGGCAGCGGGGAGCTGTTTTTT
>.|.|TRBV6-5|TRBJ2-7|14
CASSFQAISYEQYF
TGTGCCAGCAGTTTCCAAGCTATCTCCTACGAGCAGTACTTC
>.|.|TRBV9|TRBJ2-7|14
CASSPGQGENEQYF
TGTGCCAGCAGCCCCGGGCAGGGCGAAAACGAGCAGTACTTC
>.|few|TRBV6-6|TRBJ1-1|14
CASSYSGRVTEAFF
TGTGCCAGCAGTTACTCGGGCAGGGTAACTGAAGCTTTCTTT
>.|.|TRBV6-6|TRBJ1-5|15
CASSSLLGGSQPQHF
TGTGCCAGCAGCTCCCTTTTGGGGGGAAGTCAGCCCCAGCATTTT
>.|.|TRBV6-6|TRBJ1-4|14
CASSYGERGEKLFF
TGTGCCAGCAGTTACGGCGAACGGGGGGAAAAACTGTTTTTT
>TRBD1|.|TRBV10-3|TRBJ2-7|14
CAITLDRCYYEQYF
TGTGCCATCACCCTGGACAGGTGCTACTACGAGCAGTACTTC
>TRBD2|.|TRBV30|TRBJ2-3|16
CAWSSGLAGEADTQYF
TGTGCCTGGAGTTCAGGACTAGCGGGAGAAGCAGATACGCAGTATTTT
>TRBD2|few|TRBV10-2|TRBJ2-7|14
CASSPLAGLGEQYF
TGCGCCAGCAGCCCACTAGCGGGATTGGGCGAGCAGTACTTC
>TRBD1|.|TRBV7-2|TRBJ2-4|19
CASSLSPRVNWDRKNIQYF
TGTGCCAGCAGCTTAAGCCCACGGGTGAACTGGGACAGGAAAAACATTCAGTACTTC
>.|.|TRBV6-1|TRBJ2-5|14
CASRPMTVQETQYF
TGTGCCAGCAGACCCATGACAGTTCAAGAGACCCAGTACTTC
>TRBD2|.|TRBV5-1|TRBJ2-5|15
CASSLFASGAETQYF
TGCGCCAGCAGCTTGTTCGCTAGCGGGGCAGAGACCCAGTACTTC
>TRBD1|.|TRBV5-1|TRBJ1-1|16
CASSLGTGWGDTEAFF
TGCGCCAGCAGCCTTGGGACAGGATGGGGAGACACTGAAGCTTTCTTT